The 14 T cell receptor beta chains below all came from one sample that was sequenced in a study of blood T cell repertoires in COVID-19. The data were produced by immunoSEQ multiplex PCR, yet TCRdb's version contains in-frame clones alone and is incomplete. The sample holds 56,000 or so clones, more than 85% seen once. The sequenced sample consisted of peripheral blood. These receptors all come from a man aged 50-59 years with active COVID-19.

The chain has TRBV6-5 and TRBJ2-7; 8 bases are a match to TRBD1. CDR3 length equals 13 residues. Germline trimming cut 7 bases from V and 3 bases from J; bases unmatched to any gene: 5. The V gene's germline CDR1 is MNHEY and CDR2 SVGAGI. The CDR3 loop reads CASTITGGYEQYF. CDR3 DNA sequence: TGTGCCAGCACGATAACAGGGGGCTACGAGCAGTACTTC.

This clone was counted a single time. This rearrangement joins TRBV5-4 to TRBJ2-7, with D uncertain. Germline V gives CDR1 SGHNT, CDR2 YYREEE (reference sequence). The germline V and J ends were trimmed by 5 bases and 3 bases, with 18 bases remaining between them. This CDR3 has 15 amino acids. The CDR3 here is CASSPGSGQIYEQYF. The CDR3 nucleotides are TGTGCCAGCAGTCCCGGGTCGGGTCAAATCTACGAGCAGTACTTC.

The J gene is TRBJ2-1, the V gene TRBV10-1, with 14 bases aligning to TRBD2. The CDR3 is made up of 14 amino acids. V shed 8 bases and J 9 bases; nucleotides not matched to a gene: 6. Looked up from germline, CDR1 is WNHNN and CDR2 is SYGVQD (reference sequence). CDR3 nucleotides: TGCGCCAGCTCTTCCGGGACTAGCGGGGGTGAGCAGTTCTTC. As protein: CASSSGTSGGEQFF.

The V gene is TRBV19, the J gene TRBJ1-1; TRBD1 aligns across 8 bases. Germline CDR1 reads LNHDA; CDR2 reads SQIVND (reference sequence). This CDR3 comprises 13 residues. Trimming at V came to 9 bases and at J to 6 bases, leaving 9 bases not matched to a gene. DNA for the CDR3: TGTGCCAGCCGCCCGGGACAGGTGGCTGAAGCTTTCTTT. It encodes CASRPGQVAEAFF.

The V gene is TRBV6-2 or TRBV6-3, the J gene TRBJ2-5; a possible D gene is TRBD2 (6 bases). V was clipped by 6 bases and J by 5 bases, with 31 bases between them. The germline V gene has CDR1 MNHEY and CDR2 SVGEGT. The CDR3 contains 19 residues. This chain's CDR3 is CASSSNLALKGSSPETQYF. The CDR3 coding sequence is TGTGCCAGCAGCTCAAATCTAGCGTTGAAGGGATCAAGTCCGGAGACCCAGTACTTC.

The J gene is TRBJ1-2, the V gene TRBV28, with TRBD1 matching over 7 bases. Germline CDR1 MDHEN, CDR2 SYDVKM. This CDR3 region has 13 residues. With 6 bases clipped from V and 2 bases from J, the junction kept 3 bases outside the gene matches. The CDR3 sequence is CASSQGENYGYTF. CDR3 sequence (DNA): TGTGCCAGCAGCCAGGGGGAGAACTATGGCTACACCTTC.

V usage is TRBV5-1 and J usage is TRBJ2-3; 9 nucleotides agree with TRBD2. The junction had 9 bases not matched to a gene; V was cut back by 0 bases and J by 1 base. CDR3 length: 18 residues. Germline lookup yields CDR1 SGHRS and CDR2 YFSETQ. CDR3 bases: TGCGCCAGCAGCTTGGAGGTTAGCGGGAGTTGGGGCACAGATACGCAGTATTTT. It is translated as CASSLEVSGSWGTDTQYF.

The V call is TRBV14, the J call TRBJ2-7; a possible D gene is TRBD1 (6 bases). Germline CDR1 is SGHDN and CDR2 is FVKESK. CDR3 length: 14 amino acids. V shed 0 bases and J shed 5 bases, with 11 bases lying between them. This CDR3 is CASSQDFRGHEQYF. For the CDR3, the DNA is TGTGCCAGCAGCCAAGATTTCAGGGGCCACGAGCAGTACTTC. Filled out from reference TRBV14 and TRBJ2-7, the complete variable domain reads EAGVTQFPSHSVIEKGQTVTLRCDPISGHDNLYWYRRVMGKEIKFLLHFVKESKQDESGMPNNRFLAERTGGTYSTLKVQPAELEDSGVYFCASSQDFRGHEQYFGPGTRLTVT.

This clone has only one observation. The rearrangement uses TRBV7-2 and TRBJ2-1; D gene ambiguous. Trimming shortened V by 2 bases and J by 9 bases, and 8 bases separated the two germline ends. CDR1 SGHTA and CDR2 FQGNSA come from the germline V gene. The CDR3 loop spans 12 amino acids. CDR3: CASSLLAGEQFF. DNA for the CDR3: TGTGCCAGCAGCTTATTGGCAGGTGAGCAGTTCTTC.

This chain connects TRBV11-2 to TRBJ2-7; tentative D call: TRBD2 (5 bases). The CDR3 consists of 15 residues. V lost 3 bases to trimming and J lost 0 bases, with 12 bases between them. Germline assignment: CDR1 SGHAT and CDR2 FQNNGV. CDR3 nucleotides: TGTGCCAGCAGCTTCGGCGCGGGTAGCTCCTACGAGCAGTACTTC. This sequence encodes CASSFGAGSSYEQYF.

CDR3 in DNA: TGTGCCAGCAGCACCCGGGGGGGCGGGACTTCAGATACGCAGTATTTT. As protein: CASSTRGGGTSDTQYF. The chain combines TRBV12-1 with TRBJ2-3; the tabulated D call, TRBD2, remains unverified against the DNA. TRBV12-1 corresponds to a pseudogene. This CDR3 comprises 16 residues.

V is TRBV10-3 and J is TRBJ1-1; a possible D gene is TRBD1 (5 bases). V gave up 5 bases and J gave up 3 bases, with 13 bases separating them. The CDR3 runs to 14 residues. From germline, CDR1 is ENHRY and CDR2 SYGVKD. In nucleotides, the CDR3 is TGTGCCATCAGTATAGGGGCTCAGGACACTGAAGCTTTCTTT. This encodes CAISIGAQDTEAFF.

This rearrangement joins TRBV20-1 to TRBJ2-7, with 7 bases that match TRBD2. Germline lookup yields CDR1 DFQATT and CDR2 SNEGSKA (reference sequence). Losses at the gene ends were 3 bases for V and 2 bases for J; bases not matched to a gene: 13. This CDR3 region has 16 residues. CDR3 amino acids: CSASSWNGDYPYEQYF. The DNA of the CDR3 is TGCAGTGCTAGTAGCTGGAACGGGGACTATCCCTACGAGCAGTACTTC.

This chain connects TRBV3-1 (or the pseudogene TRBV3-2) to TRBJ1-5, with a tentative D call TRBD1 (5 bases). The germline V gene encodes CDR1 LGHDT and CDR2 YNNKEL (reference sequence). The CDR3 length is 13 residues. The V gene lost 1 base and the J gene lost 5 bases, with 6 bases spanning the gap. CDR3 amino acids: CASSQAGYQPQHF. CDR3 bases: TGTGCCAGCAGCCAAGCAGGGTATCAGCCCCAGCATTTT.